This entry features one T cell receptor (beta chain) sequence. The target of this receptor is not known. In total, 666 healthy bone marrow donors made up the cohort. Cohort members were all nominally healthy when sampled, although unrecorded immune exposures were likely present. The donor tested CMV seropositive and was one of the 289 seropositive cohort members. A peripheral blood sample was provided by each donor, and peripheral blood mononuclear cells were used for TCR beta sequencing. Genomic DNA extraction from the blood cell samples was performed with the Qiagen DNeasy Blood Extraction Kit. From the germline V gene, CDR1 is SQVTM and CDR2 is ANQGSEA. The CDR3 has 14 amino acids, counting the end cysteine and phenylalanine. Here the CDR3 DNA is all that survives: 42 bases in frame from base 1. At the junction V is shortened by 6 bases and J by 4 bases; bases outside the gene matches: 9. The source of the sample is a study of cytomegalovirus exposure and HLA in healthy donors (dated by TCRdb to the late 2010s). About the study as a whole: An earlier analysis of roughly 500 of the donors reported approximately 270 Gb of sequence data and 100 million to 130 million unique TCR beta sequences from 150 million to 200 million T cells. Among the roughly 380 genotyped donors, more than 70% belonged to the genetic ancestry cluster associated with self-reported Caucasian donors. Donor age, sex, ethnicity and CMV serostatus were collected together with the repertoire data. The study profiled the T cell repertoires of 500 to 800 subjects by immunosequencing and related them to cytomegalovirus serostatus. All discovery cohort repertoires had been generated on a single sequencing platform. The number of donors typed differed by locus, with roughly 620-630 for A, B, C, DRB1 and DQB1, around 560 for DQA1, about 610 for DPA1, and some 450 for DPB1. Among around 400 genotyped donors of the cohort, an average of approximately 220,000 unique TCR beta nucleotide sequences was sequenced per donor, of which 15% to 20% were non-productive. An earlier analysis of 587 of the donors used high-throughput TCR beta sequencing to judge whether each TCR beta V gene segment behaved as functional or pseudogenic. Class I and class II HLA loci were covered by the typing at four-digit resolution. The study combined high-throughput TCR immunosequencing, statistical association of individual TCRs with disease status, and machine learning to predict cytomegalovirus infection status. The aim of the study was to test whether cataloging public T cell receptors could identify signatures of past pathogen exposure. A later genetic analysis took genome-wide SNP genotypes for about 65% of the 666 donors and used that subset as a discovery cohort. Because of strong linkage in the cohort, a handful of DR-DQ haplotypes were treated as single units for association and clustering. An early release covering around 630 HLA-typed donors comprised approximately 300 gigabases of sequencing data and around 86 million unique TCR sequences. Rather than using new phenotypic data, the later analysis identified candidate immune exposures from TCR beta sequences and from how often those sequences occurred across donors. In a later analysis, previously published TCR beta repertoires from some 640 donors were re-analyzed and high-resolution HLA genotyping was added so that TCR occurrence patterns could be studied. In addition to the first cohort of 666 subjects, a separate validation cohort of under 150 different subjects was used. Study-wide findings and limitations: Cytomegalovirus status was reported to be diagnosed by the classifier with high specificity and sensitivity in both the original and validation cohorts. The 87-base-pair reads could not distinguish some IMGT-functional V segments, including TRBV6-2 and TRBV6-3, so those segments were excluded. In a later analysis, HLA-associated TCR beta chains showed more clonal expansion and lower generation probabilities than non-associated chains that were equally common. Roughly 15 rarely observed V segments, including chromosome 9 orphons, were excluded from the earlier analysis of 550 to 700 of the donors because counts were too low. A few of the identified cytomegalovirus-associated TCR beta chains were confirmed in vitro to be specific for cytomegalovirus antigens. In a later analysis, around 17,000 TCR beta sequences were associated with specific HLA alleles at a false discovery rate of 0.05. Compared with the roughly 700-donor mean, donors in an Asian-associated ancestry cluster had fewer N-insertions in productive TCRs, according to a later genetic analysis. V-gene and J-gene trimming of TCR beta chains was associated with a missense DCLRE1C variant in a later genetic analysis, and the association was replicated in an independent cohort. According to a later analysis, TCR association rates differed among HLA loci, with DRB1 alleles showing the most associated TCRs and HLA-C alleles showing the fewest. In a later analysis, most CMV-associated TCR beta chains were found to appear HLA-restricted, with HLA associations seemingly driven largely by CMV exposure. Because HLA typing was missing for some donors at each locus, association tests included only the typed subset. Most TCR sequences were observed very rarely across donors, whereas some public TCRs were present in many individuals. Several of the top co-occurrence clusters appeared to be linked to parvovirus B19, influenza, CMV and Epstein-Barr virus, according to a later analysis. This cohort had only TCR beta chains sequenced, and the lack of alpha or paired-chain data limited which features could be detected. The authors suggested that the approach could potentially be generalized to other disease states and immunological phenotypes. A further reported finding was that TCR beta sequences accurately predicted the HLA-A and HLA-B alleles for most subjects in the first cohort. In an earlier analysis of about 550 of the donors, most TCR beta V segments were observed in productive rearrangements about 87% or about 30% of the time, broadly matching IMGT annotations. The sequencing pipeline was judged likely to have produced a cluster of highly shared sequence variants as a technical artifact. Linkage disequilibrium might explain the correlated functional status among segregating V segments, but an unknown experimental factor could not be excluded. The only immune exposure information available for the cohort was CMV serostatus. A total of 150 to 200 TCR beta chains were listed by the study as associated with cytomegalovirus. Strong co-occurrence of HLA alleles, especially DR and DQ, made assigning TCR associations to individual alleles difficult. Presence/absence analyses assumed roughly uniform sequencing depth across donors, an assumption that may not hold.

The receptor library was made with the immunoSEQ multiplex PCR assay. For the multiplex PCR, a mixture combining 60 forward primers for TCR Vbeta segments and 13 reverse primers for TCR Jbeta segments was used. A multiplex PCR assay on genomic DNA amplified the CDR3 region of rearranged TCR beta genes. The Illumina HiSeq System was used to sequence the amplified TCR beta libraries as 87-base-pair reads. Turning to the authors' computational methods: A later analysis tallied 75 million to 95 million unique TCR beta chains across the approximately 670 repertoires, and around 10 million of those chains were shared by two or more donors. A nearest-neighbor algorithm error-corrected the raw reads and collapsed the reads into unique sequences, merging closely related sequences to remove PCR and sequencing errors. CDR3 sequences were aligned to IMGT reference sequences to assign V, D and J gene segments. Each retained sequence needed at least a six-nucleotide match to both a V gene segment and a J gene segment. A rearrangement was called productive if the CDR3 had no stop codons and remained in frame with V and J, and every other rearrangement was called non-productive. CDR3 was defined by IMGT convention, running from the second conserved V-encoded cysteine to the conserved J-encoded phenylalanine. Sequences without an unambiguous match to a single V gene segment were excluded from the earlier analysis of 450 to 650 of the donors. An earlier analysis of approximately 590 of the donors called V segments functional above 56.7% productive rearrangements and segregating when the between-donor standard deviation exceeded 5%. A statistical classification framework was built to diagnose cytomegalovirus status from the catalog of TCR beta chain sequences. In a later analysis, V and J genes were assigned by comparing TCR nucleotide sequences against IMGT/GENE-DB human TR gene sequences. A later analysis assigned CDR3 sequences and most-parsimonious VDJ recombination scenarios with the TCRdist pipeline. In a later analysis, each TCR beta chain was defined by its CDR3 amino acid sequence together with its V-gene family, and reads without a unique V-gene family were excluded. As a way to deal with suspected cross-contamination and a sequencing artifact, a later analysis dropped 450 to 600 nucleotide sequences that were highly shared and had low generation probability. For each public chain, a later analysis derived a clonal expansion index from normalized ranks of inferred template counts within each repertoire. In a later analysis, generation probabilities were computed using a VDJ recombination model fitted to out-of-frame rearrangements, and the results were checked against IGoR. Hypergeometric tests were used in a later analysis to score TCR-TCR, TCR-HLA and TCR-CMV co-occurrence, with a repertoire-size bias correction applied to the TCR pairs. A later analysis estimated false discovery rates by permuting HLA or CMV assignments 20 times. In a later analysis, co-occurring TCRs were grouped using DBSCAN, and TCRdist sequence similarity was added for clustering within HLA-allele-positive subsets. Co-occurrence clustering excluded repertoires with fewer than 30,000 or more than 120,000 public chains, plus five with anomalous nucleotide sharing. Imported from immuneACCESS, the table was reduced by TCRdb to in-frame sequences with V and J called. These copies leave out some clones; in studies compared against another copy, an unresolved V gene accounts for under half, and the cause of the remainder is not known. D and trimming come from the DNA, and the V and J calls and clone size come from that table. The table of this sample itemizes about 200,000 clones. Roughly 1.2% of the sample is held by the ten biggest clonotypes.

Sequencing was performed on PBMCs. The chain is assembled from TRBV29-1 and TRBJ1-5; 7 central bases correspond to TRBD1. This clonotype was sampled from a girl aged 2 to 9 in good health and CMV-seropositive. DNA sequence: TGCAGCGTCGCCGGGACAGAGCCAAATCAGCCCCAGCATTTT. This is translated as CSVAGTEPNQPQHF.